What follows are 27 T cell receptor beta chains derived from one specimen sequenced in a study of CD8 T cells in Susac syndrome. An amount of RNA that ranged from 0.5 to 1 ug was reverse transcribed with random hexamers. Each CDR3 protein is one row after TCRdb ran MiXCR on the immunoSEQ multiplex PCR reads. The sample lists 75,000 to 95,000 distinct CDR3 sequences; around 93% were seen once. The sample was CD8+ T cells from PBMCs. These receptors all stem from a human donor with Susac syndrome.

The rearrangement uses TRBV12-3 or TRBV12-4 and TRBJ1-6; 7 positions match TRBD1. With V trimmed by 3 bases and J by 8 bases, 1 base remained unmatched. This CDR3 is built from 13 residues. The CDR3 DNA is TGTGCCAGCAGTTTCGACAGGGATTCACCCCTCCACTTT. Translation: CASSFDRDSPLHF.

The chain combines TRBV6-1 with TRBJ1-5, with TRBD1 as a possible D gene (6 bases). Deletions cut 3 bases from V and 0 bases from J, with 18 bases between. This CDR3 spans 18 amino acids. Germline assignment: CDR1 MNHNS and CDR2 SASEGT. The CDR3 DNA is TGTGCCAGCAGTGACCCGCTGGGGACATTTTATAGCAATCAGCCCCAGCATTTT. This encodes CASSDPLGTFYSNQPQHF.

The count of this clonotype is one. The rearrangement links TRBV30 to TRBJ2-7, with 11 bases aligning to TRBD2. Germline CDR1 and CDR2: GTSNPN and SVGIG (reference sequence). CDR3 length: 14 amino acids. Unmatched junction bases numbered 9, after V lost 6 bases and J lost 5 bases. CDR3 in DNA: TGTGCCTGCAATAGCGGGGGGGCGTGGAACGAGCAGTACTTC. As protein: CACNSGGAWNEQYF.

The rearrangement uses TRBV12-3 or TRBV12-4 and TRBJ1-1; D ambiguous. This CDR3 is built from 11 residues. V shed 6 bases and J shed 3 bases, with 5 bases lying between them. Written as DNA, the CDR3 is TGTGCCAGCAGCCGATACACTGAAGCTTTCTTT. Translated: CASSRYTEAFF.

V gene TRBV7-2 combines with J gene TRBJ2-7; TRBD2 matches at 8 bases. V was clipped by 5 bases and J by 6 bases; unmatched bases: 12. The CDR3 is made up of 15 amino acids. Germline values: CDR1 SGHTA, CDR2 FQGNSA. CDR3 in DNA: TGTGCCAGCAGCCTTCAAGCGGGAGCTCCCCCCGAGCAGTACTTC. Translated: CASSLQAGAPPEQYF.

This clonotype was recorded only once. This rearrangement joins TRBV19 to TRBJ2-2; possible D gene TRBD1, 6 bases. Trimming left V 10 bases short and J 2 bases short, with 14 bases between. Germline V gives CDR1 LNHDA, CDR2 SQIVND (reference sequence). The CDR3 has 14 amino acids. CDR3 nucleotide sequence: TGTGCCACACAAAGGGGGTTCAACACCGGGGAGCTGTTTTTT. Its translation is CATQRGFNTGELFF.

Only one count was recorded for this clonotype. The DNA of the CDR3 is TGTGCCAGCAGTTACGTGGACAGATGGAATGAGCAGTTCTTC. Protein sequence: CASSYVDRWNEQFF. The genes are TRBV6-5 and TRBJ2-1, with a tentative D call TRBD1 (6 bases). The CDR3 length is 14 residues. Trimming cost V 2 bases and J 7 bases, with 12 bases left between them. Germline V gene lookup returns CDR1 MNHEY and CDR2 SVGAGI.

The chain couples TRBV9 to TRBJ2-1; D not certain. The CDR3 totals 12 residues. The germline CDR1 and CDR2 sequences are SGDLS and YYNGEE. V was clipped by 0 bases and J by 7 bases, with 5 bases between them. The CDR3, as DNA: TGTGCCAGCAGCGTAGCAGGAAATGAGCAGTTCTTC. Amino acids: CASSVAGNEQFF.

The chain is built from TRBV19 and TRBJ2-2; no definite D call. Trimming left V 5 bases short and J 0 bases short, with 4 bases between. The CDR3 consists of 13 residues. In germline, CDR1 is LNHDA, CDR2 SQIVND (reference sequence). The CDR3 region has the DNA TGTGCCAGTAGTCAGACGAACACCGGGGAGCTGTTTTTT. It encodes CASSQTNTGELFF.

The CDR3 nucleotides are TGCAGTGCTAGTCGGGGAGCGAAGTACGAGCAGTACTTC. Amino acid sequence: CSASRGAKYEQYF. The chain recombines TRBV20-1 with TRBJ2-7, with TRBD2 as a possible D gene (5 bases). V gave up 3 bases and J gave up 4 bases, with 13 bases separating them. Germline loops: CDR1 DFQATT, CDR2 SNEGSKA (reference sequence). The CDR3 is made up of 13 amino acids.

The J gene is TRBJ1-1, the V gene TRBV9; the D gene is possibly TRBD1 (5 bases). Germline values: CDR1 SGDLS, CDR2 YYNGEE. V lost 3 bases and J lost 0, with 12 bases in between. This CDR3 contains 15 residues. CDR3 in amino acids: CASSGGGAMNTEAFF. Here the CDR3 DNA reads TGTGCCAGCAGCGGGGGAGGGGCCATGAACACTGAAGCTTTCTTT.

The chain recombines TRBV16 with TRBJ1-6; D might be TRBD1 (5 bases). The CDR3 is 15 amino acids. Germline CDR1 reads KGHSY; CDR2 reads FQNENV. Trimming took 4 bases from V and 7 from J, leaving 14 bases between them. The CDR3 DNA sequence: TGTGCCAGCAGCCCCGGTGATGGGGGGAATTCACCCCTCCACTTT. This encodes CASSPGDGGNSPLHF.

The chain has TRBV5-4 and TRBJ1-2; 10 bases are shared with TRBD1. Germline assignment: CDR1 SGHNT and CDR2 YYREEE (reference sequence). CDR3 length: 16 amino acids. V lost 6 bases and J lost 8; bases outside the gene matches: 16. The CDR3 reads CASNSVGRDRGSGYTF. The CDR3 DNA reads as TGTGCCAGCAACTCAGTGGGGAGGGACAGGGGTTCGGGCTACACCTTC.

This clonotype has a single count. The chain combines TRBV19 with TRBJ2-7, with TRBD2 matching over 7 bases. V dropped 3 bases and J dropped 2; count of bases not matched to a gene: 4. Germline-derived CDR1 and CDR2 are LNHDA and SQIVND (reference sequence). This CDR3 comprises 14 residues. The CDR3 bases are TGTGCCAGTAGTATCAGCGGGGCCGCCTACGAGCAGTACTTC. This encodes CASSISGAAYEQYF.

The V and J genes are TRBV27 and TRBJ1-1; unclear D gene. Germline loops: CDR1 MNHEY, CDR2 SMNVEV (reference sequence). Trimming stripped 0 bases from V and 6 bases from J, with 8 bases between. This CDR3 contains 13 residues. CDR3 loop: CASSLSVRSEAFF. CDR3 DNA sequence: TGTGCCAGCAGTTTATCGGTCCGATCTGAAGCTTTCTTT.

This clonotype showed up just once. This chain links TRBV29-1 with TRBJ1-2; D remains unclear. CDR3 length: 11 amino acids. The V gene lost 5 bases and the J gene lost 5 bases, with 9 bases spanning the gap. Germline V gene data show CDR1 as SQVTM and CDR2 as ANQGSEA. This chain's CDR3 is CSVIQAYGYTF. The CDR3 nucleotides are TGCAGCGTTATTCAGGCGTATGGCTACACCTTC.

V usage is TRBV9 and J usage is TRBJ2-1, with D possibly being TRBD2 (5 bases). Germline loops: CDR1 SGDLS, CDR2 YYNGEE. The CDR3 is made up of 14 amino acids. Deletions cut 5 bases from V and 8 bases from J, with 17 bases between. The CDR3 here is CASSEGGVGDEQFF. CDR3 in DNA: TGTGCCAGCAGTGAGGGTGGTGTAGGCGATGAGCAGTTCTTC.

Only one count was recorded for this clonotype. The chain uses TRBV7-2 and TRBJ2-1; TRBD2 agrees at 8 bases. The V segment lost 3 bases and the J segment 0 bases; nucleotides outside the gene matches: 4. The CDR3 totals 16 residues. Germline-derived CDR1 and CDR2 are SGHTA and FQGNSA. The CDR3 is CASSFSGTSSYNEQFF. The CDR3, as DNA: TGTGCCAGCAGCTTTAGCGGGACGAGCTCCTACAATGAGCAGTTCTTC.

The gene calls are TRBV7-9 and TRBJ1-5; no reliable D call. This CDR3 spans 14 amino acids. Germline V gene data show CDR1 as SEHNR and CDR2 as FQNEAQ (reference sequence). Trimming stripped 4 bases from V and 1 base from J, with 8 bases between. Here the CDR3 DNA reads TGTGCCAGCAGCTCAACCGGAAGCAATCAGCCCCAGCATTTT. Translation gives CASSSTGSNQPQHF.

The genes are TRBV20-1 and TRBJ2-1; 13 bases agree with TRBD2. This CDR3 is built from 15 residues. With V trimmed by 5 bases and J by 6 bases, 7 bases remained unmatched. Germline V lookup: CDR1 DFQATT, CDR2 SNEGSKA (reference sequence). CDR3 sequence: CSAGRLAGGFNEQFF. The CDR3 DNA sequence: TGCAGTGCTGGGCGACTAGCGGGAGGATTCAATGAGCAGTTCTTC.

This chain connects TRBV29-1 to TRBJ1-1; maybe TRBD1 (6 bases). This CDR3 region has 12 residues. Germline assignment: CDR1 SQVTM and CDR2 ANQGSEA. The V and J ends lost 6 bases and 5 bases respectively, with 13 bases between them. The CDR3 nucleotides read TGCAGCGTCGCCACAGGGAGAACTGAAGCTTTCTTT. It translates to CSVATGRTEAFF.

A single count supports this clonotype. V gene TRBV7-3 combines with J gene TRBJ2-1, with D possibly being TRBD1 (6 bases). The V gene's germline CDR1 is SGHTA and CDR2 FQGTGA. V shed 5 bases and J shed 9 bases, with 17 bases lying between them. CDR3 size: 14 residues. This CDR3 is CASSKARTVTEQFF. CDR3 sequence (DNA): TGTGCCAGCAGCAAAGCGAGGACAGTTACTGAGCAGTTCTTC.

The chain joins TRBV6-2 or TRBV6-3 to TRBJ2-3; D uncertain. Looked up from germline, CDR1 is MNHEY and CDR2 is SVGEGT. This CDR3 has 15 amino acids. V lost 0 bases and J 2 bases, leaving 9 bases between the germline ends. CDR3 sequence reads: CASSYSPVTTDTQYF. The CDR3 DNA sequence: TGTGCCAGCAGTTACTCTCCAGTAACCACAGATACGCAGTATTTT.

The gene calls are TRBV2 and TRBJ2-7; D call uncertain. The CDR3 spans 14 residues. CDR1 is SNHLY, CDR2 FYNNEI, per germline. The V and J ends lost 2 bases and 0 bases respectively, with 8 bases between them. The CDR3 bases are TGTGCCAGCAGTGAAACGGGCAACTCCTACGAGCAGTACTTC. This encodes CASSETGNSYEQYF.

This sequence joins TRBV3-1 and TRBJ2-6, with 11 positions matching TRBD1. The CDR3 spans 18 residues. Germline loops: CDR1 LGHDT, CDR2 YNNKEL (reference sequence). V shed 3 bases and J 1 base; nucleotides not matched to a gene: 5. CDR3: CASSQLDRGLSGANVLTF. CDR3 DNA sequence: TGTGCCAGCAGCCAGTTGGACAGGGGGCTGTCTGGGGCCAACGTCCTGACTTTC.

The chain recombines TRBV3-1 with TRBJ1-3; 7 bases agree with TRBD1. J gave up 0 bases and V 3 bases, and 8 bases lay outside the gene matches. Germline-derived CDR1 and CDR2 are LGHDT and YNNKEL (reference sequence). This CDR3 contains 17 residues. The DNA of the CDR3 is TGTGCCAGCAGCCATTACGGGACAGTTAGCTCTGGAAACACCATATATTTT. It specifies CASSHYGTVSSGNTIYF.

This chain uses TRBV7-9 with TRBJ2-2; D not resolved. The germline V and J ends were trimmed by 6 bases and 5 bases, with 16 bases remaining between them. This CDR3 is built from 15 residues. Germline V lookup: CDR1 SEHNR, CDR2 FQNEAQ (reference sequence). In DNA, the CDR3 is TGTGCCAGCAGGCCACCGGGTTTCAAGACCGGGGAGCTGTTTTTT. The encoded protein is CASRPPGFKTGELFF.